What follows are 17 T cell receptor beta chains derived from one specimen sequenced in a study of cytomegalovirus exposure and HLA in healthy donors. The primer mix had 60 Vbeta and 13 Jbeta primers. TCRdb's copy holds only in-frame clones and misses some; the assay was immunoSEQ multiplex PCR. This sample has roughly 140,000 clones; 80% occur once, and the top ten carry approximately 2.3%. Specimen: PBMCs. The receptor source for this set is a man under 40 in good health and CMV-seronegative.

V gene TRBV5-1 combines with J gene TRBJ1-2; D is undetermined. Trimming removed 4 bases from V and 5 bases from J, with 15 bases in between. The CDR3 sequence is 14 residues long. Germline-derived CDR1 and CDR2 are SGHRS and YFSETQ. CDR3 loop: CASSPGGSEYGYTF. The CDR3 DNA reads as TGCGCCAGCAGCCCGGGAGGATCCGAATATGGCTACACCTTC.

The V gene is TRBV6-1, the J gene TRBJ1-1; D is ambiguous. CDR1 MNHNS and CDR2 SASEGT come from the germline V gene. The CDR3 sequence is 13 residues long. Trimming pared 1 base from V and 1 base from J, leaving 4 bases between. The CDR3 spells CASSEVGNTEAFF. For the CDR3, the DNA is TGTGCCAGCAGTGAAGTCGGGAACACTGAAGCTTTCTTT.

CDR3 loop: CASTPGTGEYGYTF. The CDR3, as DNA: TGTGCCAGCACCCCCGGGACAGGGGAATATGGCTACACCTTC. The chain joins TRBV6-6 to TRBJ1-2, with 10 bases lining up with TRBD1. Germline CDR1 is MNHNY and CDR2 is SVGAGI (reference sequence). The CDR3 contains 14 residues. V lost 7 bases, J lost 5 bases, and 7 bases stayed unmatched.

The V call is TRBV10-3, the J call TRBJ2-1, with 8 bases that match TRBD2. The V and J ends lost 2 bases and 4 bases, in that order; junction bases with no gene match: 7. Germline CDR1 is ENHRY and CDR2 is SYGVKD. There are 16 residues in the CDR3. This chain's CDR3 is CAISEPKTSAYNEQFF. The CDR3 DNA is TGTGCCATCAGTGAGCCCAAGACTAGCGCGTACAATGAGCAGTTCTTC.

The chain is built from TRBV6-5 and TRBJ1-1, with 8 bases identical to TRBD1. Germline CDR1 reads MNHEY; CDR2 reads SVGAGI. V gave up 7 bases and J gave up 1 base; unmatched junction bases: 5. The CDR3 is made up of 14 amino acids. In DNA, the CDR3 is TGTGCCAGCACCTCGGGACAGGAGAACACTGAAGCTTTCTTT. This gives the protein CASTSGQENTEAFF.

CDR3: CASSSGTSGETQYF. CDR3 nucleotides: TGTGCCAGCAGCTCTGGCACTAGCGGAGAGACCCAGTACTTC. J is TRBJ2-5 and V is TRBV5-4; TRBD2 matches 8 bases. There are 14 residues in the CDR3. CDR1 is SGHNT and CDR2 is YYREEE in the germline V gene (reference sequence). Losses at the gene ends were 3 bases for V and 4 bases for J; bases not matched to a gene: 5. Supplemented by reference TRBV5-4 and TRBJ2-5, the full variable domain reads ETGVTQSPTHLIKTRGQQVTLRCSSQSGHNTVSWYQQALGQGPQFIFQYYREEENGRGNFPPRFSGLQFPNYSSELNVNALELDDSALYLCASSSGTSGETQYFGPGTRLLVL.

The chain is built from TRBV9 and TRBJ1-1; 7 bases are shared with TRBD1. The CDR3 has 15 residues. V dropped 3 bases and J dropped 0; count of bases not matched to a gene: 5. Germline assignment: CDR1 SGDLS and CDR2 YYNGEE. The CDR3 loop is CASSGRQGLNTEAFF. CDR3 nucleotides: TGTGCCAGCAGCGGGAGACAGGGTTTGAACACTGAAGCTTTCTTT.

J is TRBJ2-1 and V is TRBV10-3, with 10 bases identical to TRBD2. After removal of 3 bases from V and 6 bases from J, the junction contained 5 bases not matched to a gene. CDR1 and CDR2 (germline): ENHRY, SYGVKD. CDR3 length: 15 amino acids. This CDR3 reads CAISDSTSGANEQFF. CDR3 in DNA: TGTGCCATCAGTGATTCCACTAGCGGGGCCAATGAGCAGTTCTTC.

The rearrangement uses TRBV5-1 and TRBJ2-7; 7 bases match TRBD1. With 4 bases clipped from V and 4 bases from J, the junction kept 14 bases outside the gene matches. CDR3 length: 16 residues. Germline values: CDR1 SGHRS, CDR2 YFSETQ. CDR3 sequence: CASSDQATGWAYEQYF. CDR3 DNA: TGCGCCAGCAGCGATCAAGCGACAGGGTGGGCGTACGAGCAGTACTTC. The full variable domain, in which reference TRBV5-1 and TRBJ2-7 provide the parts outside the CDR3, is KAGVTQTPRYLIKTRGQQVTLSCSPISGHRSVSWYQQTPGQGLQFLFEYFSETQRNKGNFPGRFSGRQFSNSRSEMNVSTLELGDSALYLCASSDQATGWAYEQYFGPGTRLTVT.

The chain employs TRBV27 and TRBJ2-7; 12 positions agree with TRBD2. This CDR3 region has 16 residues. Germline lookup yields CDR1 MNHEY and CDR2 SMNVEV (reference sequence). The V segment lost 10 bases and the J segment 6 bases; nucleotides outside the gene matches: 16. The CDR3 nucleotides are TGTGCCACCAAACTAGCGGGGGGCCCCAACGACCGCGAGCAGTACTTC. Its protein product is CATKLAGGPNDREQYF.

V and J are TRBV27 and TRBJ1-1; 8 bases match TRBD1. The CDR3 sequence is 13 residues long. Trimming took 2 bases from V and 7 from J; bases not matched to a gene: 3. Looked up from germline, CDR1 is MNHEY and CDR2 is SMNVEV (reference sequence). The CDR3 coding sequence is TGTGCCAGCAGTTTACAGGGGGCGTATGAAGCTTTCTTT. Encoded protein: CASSLQGAYEAFF.

The chain couples TRBV5-1 to TRBJ2-7; TRBD2 agrees at 7 bases. There are 14 residues in the CDR3. The trim removed 0 bases at V and 3 bases at J, leaving 3 bases unmatched. Germline V gene data show CDR1 as SGHRS and CDR2 as YFSETQ. The CDR3 spells CASSLVGRFYEQYF. The CDR3, as DNA: TGCGCCAGCAGCTTGGTCGGGAGGTTCTACGAGCAGTACTTC.

The CDR3 sequence: CASSFLPGQAGGYTF. CDR3 sequence (DNA): TGTGCCAGCAGTTTCCTTCCGGGACAGGCAGGGGGCTACACCTTC. The genes are TRBV6-6 and TRBJ1-2; 8 bases line up with TRBD1. V shed 4 bases and J 8 bases; nucleotides not matched to a gene: 12. Germline V gives CDR1 MNHNY, CDR2 SVGAGI (reference sequence). The CDR3 has 15 amino acids.

A word on this clone: Its ends do not fully match the called genes, so a read error is possible. This chain links TRBV9 with TRBJ1-1; 8 positions agree with TRBD1. There are 14 residues in the CDR3. Germline CDR1 and CDR2: SGDLS and YYNGEE. CDR3: CASSVGTGNIEAFF. CDR3 coding DNA: TGTGCCAGCAGCGTGGGGACAGGTAACATTGAAGCTTTCTTT.

The V call is TRBV10-3, the J call TRBJ2-2; TRBD2 agrees at 7 bases. V gave up 6 bases and J gave up 5 bases; unmatched junction bases: 9. CDR1 and CDR2 from the germline V gene are ENHRY and SYGVKD. The CDR3 spans 15 residues. Here the CDR3 DNA reads TGTGCCATCAGGGCCGGCGGGAGCGGAACCGGGGAGCTGTTTTTT. It specifies CAIRAGGSGTGELFF.

This sequence joins TRBV7-9 and TRBJ2-1; TRBD1 matches 7 bases. The CDR3 has 13 amino acids. V was clipped by 11 bases and J by 5 bases; unmatched bases: 9. Germline V gene sequence: CDR1 SEHNR, CDR2 FQNEAQ (reference sequence). DNA for the CDR3: TGTGCCGTCCGCCGACAGGGCAACAATGAGCAGTTCTTC. Its protein product is CAVRRQGNNEQFF.

The chain is built from TRBV29-1 and TRBJ2-5; D might be TRBD2 (6 bases). This CDR3 has 13 amino acids. Trimming cost V 1 base and J 4 bases, with 10 bases left between them. The germline CDR1 and CDR2 sequences are SQVTM and ANQGSEA. CDR3 protein: CSVEARGLETQYF. The DNA for the CDR3 is TGCAGCGTTGAAGCCCGGGGACTAGAGACCCAGTACTTC.